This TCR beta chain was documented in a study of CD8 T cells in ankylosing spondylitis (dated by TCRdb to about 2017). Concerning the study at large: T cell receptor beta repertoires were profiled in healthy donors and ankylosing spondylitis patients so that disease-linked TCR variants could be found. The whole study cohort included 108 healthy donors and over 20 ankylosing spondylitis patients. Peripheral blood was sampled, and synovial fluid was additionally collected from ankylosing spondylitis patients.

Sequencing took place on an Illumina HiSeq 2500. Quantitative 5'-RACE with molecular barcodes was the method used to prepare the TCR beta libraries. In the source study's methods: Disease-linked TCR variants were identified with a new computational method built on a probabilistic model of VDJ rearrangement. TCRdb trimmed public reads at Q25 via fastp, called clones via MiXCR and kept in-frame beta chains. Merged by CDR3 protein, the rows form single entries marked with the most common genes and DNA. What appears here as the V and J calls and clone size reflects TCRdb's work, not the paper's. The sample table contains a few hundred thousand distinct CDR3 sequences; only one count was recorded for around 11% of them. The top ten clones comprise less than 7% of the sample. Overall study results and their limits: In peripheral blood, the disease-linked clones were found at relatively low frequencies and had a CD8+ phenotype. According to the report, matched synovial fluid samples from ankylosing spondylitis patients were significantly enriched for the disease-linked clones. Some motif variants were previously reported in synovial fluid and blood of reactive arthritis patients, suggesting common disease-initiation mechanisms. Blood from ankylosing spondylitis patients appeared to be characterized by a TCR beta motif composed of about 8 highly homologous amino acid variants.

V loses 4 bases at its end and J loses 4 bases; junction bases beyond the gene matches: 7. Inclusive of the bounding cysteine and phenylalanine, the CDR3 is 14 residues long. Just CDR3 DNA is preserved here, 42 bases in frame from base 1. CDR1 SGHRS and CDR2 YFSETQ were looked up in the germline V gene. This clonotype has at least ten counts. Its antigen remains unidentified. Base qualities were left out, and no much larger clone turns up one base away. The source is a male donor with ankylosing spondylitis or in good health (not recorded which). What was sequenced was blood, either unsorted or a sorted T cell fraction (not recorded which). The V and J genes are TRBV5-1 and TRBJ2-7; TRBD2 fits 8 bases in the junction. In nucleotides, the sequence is TGCGCCAGCAGCCCCGGGGGGGGAGTGTACGAGCAGTACTTC. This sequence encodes CASSPGGGVYEQYF.